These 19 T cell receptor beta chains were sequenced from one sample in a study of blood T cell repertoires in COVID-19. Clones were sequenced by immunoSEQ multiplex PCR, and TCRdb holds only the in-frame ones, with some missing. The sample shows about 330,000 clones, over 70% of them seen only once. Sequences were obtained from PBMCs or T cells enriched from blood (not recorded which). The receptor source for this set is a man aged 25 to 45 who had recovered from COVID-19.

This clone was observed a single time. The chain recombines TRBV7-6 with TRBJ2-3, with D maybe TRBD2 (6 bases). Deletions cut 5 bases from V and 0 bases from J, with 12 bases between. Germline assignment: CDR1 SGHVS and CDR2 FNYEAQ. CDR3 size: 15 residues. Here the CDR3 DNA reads TGTGCCAGCAGCCGGGACTTGTCTAGCACAGATACGCAGTATTTT. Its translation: CASSRDLSSTDTQYF. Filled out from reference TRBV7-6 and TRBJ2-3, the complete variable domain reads GAGVSQSPRYKVTKRGQDVALRCDPISGHVSLYWYRQALGQGPEFLTYFNYEAQQDKSGLPNDRFSAERPEGSISTLTIQRTEQRDSAMYRCASSRDLSSTDTQYFGPGTRLTVL.

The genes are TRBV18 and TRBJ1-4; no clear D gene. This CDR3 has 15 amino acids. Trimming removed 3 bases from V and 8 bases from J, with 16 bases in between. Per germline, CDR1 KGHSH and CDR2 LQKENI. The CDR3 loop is CASSPVREGSEKLFF. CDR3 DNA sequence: TGTGCCAGCTCACCTGTACGGGAAGGAAGCGAAAAACTGTTTTTT.

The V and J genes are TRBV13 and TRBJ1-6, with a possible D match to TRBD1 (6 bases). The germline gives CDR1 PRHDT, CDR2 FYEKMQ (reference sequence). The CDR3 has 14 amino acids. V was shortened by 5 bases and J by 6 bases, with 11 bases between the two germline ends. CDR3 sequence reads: CASSLNRANSPLHF. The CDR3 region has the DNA TGTGCCAGCAGCCTGAACAGGGCTAATTCACCCCTCCACTTT.

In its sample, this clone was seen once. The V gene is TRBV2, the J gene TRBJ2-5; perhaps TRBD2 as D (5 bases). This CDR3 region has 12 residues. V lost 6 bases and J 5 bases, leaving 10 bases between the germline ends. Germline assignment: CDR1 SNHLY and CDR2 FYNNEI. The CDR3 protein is CASRRDGETQYF. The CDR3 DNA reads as TGTGCCAGCAGGAGGGATGGGGAGACCCAGTACTTC.

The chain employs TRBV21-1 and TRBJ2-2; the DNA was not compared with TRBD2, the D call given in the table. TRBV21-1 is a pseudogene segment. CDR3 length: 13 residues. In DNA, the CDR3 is TGTGCCAGCAGCAAACTAGTGCCCGGGGAGCTGTTTTTT. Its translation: CASSKLVPGELFF.

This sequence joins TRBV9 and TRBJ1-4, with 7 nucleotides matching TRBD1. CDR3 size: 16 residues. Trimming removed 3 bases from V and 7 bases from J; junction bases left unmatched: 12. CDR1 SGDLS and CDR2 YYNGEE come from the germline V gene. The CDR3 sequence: CASSAQSGTAREKLFF. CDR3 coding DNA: TGTGCCAGCAGCGCCCAGTCCGGGACAGCTCGTGAAAAACTGTTTTTT.

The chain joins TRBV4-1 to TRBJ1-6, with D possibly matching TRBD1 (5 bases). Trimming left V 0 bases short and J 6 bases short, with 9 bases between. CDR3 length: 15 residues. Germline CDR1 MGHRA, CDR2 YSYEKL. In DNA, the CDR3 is TGCGCCAGCAGCCAAGAGTCAGGGCCTAATTCACCCCTCCACTTT. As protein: CASSQESGPNSPLHF.

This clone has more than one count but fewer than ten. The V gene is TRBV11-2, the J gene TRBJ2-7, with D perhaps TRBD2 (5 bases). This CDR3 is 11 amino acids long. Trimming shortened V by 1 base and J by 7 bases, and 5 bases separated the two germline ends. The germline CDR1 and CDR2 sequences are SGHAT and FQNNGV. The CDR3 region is CASSLAGEQYF. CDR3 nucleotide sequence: TGTGCCAGCAGCTTAGCGGGGGAGCAGTACTTC.

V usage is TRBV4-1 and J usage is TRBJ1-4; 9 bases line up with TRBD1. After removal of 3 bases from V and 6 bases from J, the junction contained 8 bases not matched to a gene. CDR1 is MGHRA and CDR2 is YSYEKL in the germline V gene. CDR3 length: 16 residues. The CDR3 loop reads CASSQGQGEMDEKLFF. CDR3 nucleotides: TGCGCCAGCAGCCAGGGACAGGGCGAGATGGATGAAAAACTGTTTTTT.

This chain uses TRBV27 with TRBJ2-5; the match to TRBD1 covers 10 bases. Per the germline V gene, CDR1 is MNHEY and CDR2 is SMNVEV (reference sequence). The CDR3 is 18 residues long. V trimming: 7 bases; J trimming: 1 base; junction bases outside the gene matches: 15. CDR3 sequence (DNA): TGTGCCAGCAAAATTATGTCGCCGGGACAGGGGTCCCAAGAGACCCAGTACTTC. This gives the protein CASKIMSPGQGSQETQYF.

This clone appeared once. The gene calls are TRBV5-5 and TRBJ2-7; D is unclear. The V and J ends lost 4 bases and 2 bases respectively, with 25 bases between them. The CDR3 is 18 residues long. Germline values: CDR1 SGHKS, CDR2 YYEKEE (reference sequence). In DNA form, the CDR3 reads TGTGCCAGCAGCGGAAGAAAGACCCACGGCGGTACTACCTACGAGCAGTACTTC. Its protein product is CASSGRKTHGGTTYEQYF.

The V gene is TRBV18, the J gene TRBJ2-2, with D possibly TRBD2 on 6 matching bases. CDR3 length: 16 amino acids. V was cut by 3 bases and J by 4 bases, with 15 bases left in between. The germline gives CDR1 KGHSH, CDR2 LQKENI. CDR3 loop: CASSPIRGGSTGELFF. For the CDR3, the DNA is TGTGCCAGCTCACCGATACGGGGAGGCTCCACCGGGGAGCTGTTTTTT.

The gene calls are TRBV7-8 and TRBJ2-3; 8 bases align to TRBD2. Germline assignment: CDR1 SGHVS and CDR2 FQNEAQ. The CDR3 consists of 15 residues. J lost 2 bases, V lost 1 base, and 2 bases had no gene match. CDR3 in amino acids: CASSLGRGDTDTQYF. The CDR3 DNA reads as TGTGCCAGCAGCTTAGGGCGGGGGGACACAGATACGCAGTATTTT.

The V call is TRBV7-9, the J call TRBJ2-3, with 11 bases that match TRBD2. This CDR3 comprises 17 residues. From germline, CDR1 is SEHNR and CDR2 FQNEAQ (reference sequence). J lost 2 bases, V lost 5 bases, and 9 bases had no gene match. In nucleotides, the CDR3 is TGTGCCAGCAGCGCACCCCCACTAGCGGGGGCCACAGATACGCAGTATTTT. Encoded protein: CASSAPPLAGATDTQYF.

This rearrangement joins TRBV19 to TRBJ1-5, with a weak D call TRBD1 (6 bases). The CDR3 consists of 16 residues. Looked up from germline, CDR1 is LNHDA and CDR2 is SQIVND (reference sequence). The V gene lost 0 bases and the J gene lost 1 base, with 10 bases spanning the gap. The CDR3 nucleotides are TGTGCCAGTAGTATAGAGGACAGTCAGAGCAATCAGCCCCAGCATTTT. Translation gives CASSIEDSQSNQPQHF.

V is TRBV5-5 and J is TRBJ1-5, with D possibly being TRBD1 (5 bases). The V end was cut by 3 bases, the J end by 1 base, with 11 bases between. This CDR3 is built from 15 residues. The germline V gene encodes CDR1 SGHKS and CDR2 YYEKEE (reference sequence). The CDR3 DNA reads TGTGCCAGCAGCTGGGGGGGTGAAAGCAATCAGCCCCAGCATTTT. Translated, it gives CASSWGGESNQPQHF.

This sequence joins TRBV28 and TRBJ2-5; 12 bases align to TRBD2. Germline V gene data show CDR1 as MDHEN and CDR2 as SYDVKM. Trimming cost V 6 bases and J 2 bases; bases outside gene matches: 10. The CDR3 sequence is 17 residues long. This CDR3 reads CASSLPTSGGIQETQYF. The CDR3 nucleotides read TGTGCCAGCAGCCTTCCGACTAGCGGGGGAATACAAGAGACCCAGTACTTC. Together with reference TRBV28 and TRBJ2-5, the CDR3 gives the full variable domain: DVKVTQSSRYLVKRTGEKVFLECVQDMDHENMFWYRQDPGLGLRLIYFSYDVKMKEKGDIPEGYSVSREKKERFSLILESASTNQTSMYLCASSLPTSGGIQETQYFGPGTRLLVL.

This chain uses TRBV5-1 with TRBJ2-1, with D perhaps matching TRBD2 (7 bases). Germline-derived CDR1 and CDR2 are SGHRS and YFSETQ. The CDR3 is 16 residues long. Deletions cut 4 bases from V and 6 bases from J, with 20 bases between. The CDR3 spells CASSAKQGGGFNEQFF. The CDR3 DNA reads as TGCGCCAGCAGCGCCAAACAGGGCGGGGGCTTCAATGAGCAGTTCTTC.

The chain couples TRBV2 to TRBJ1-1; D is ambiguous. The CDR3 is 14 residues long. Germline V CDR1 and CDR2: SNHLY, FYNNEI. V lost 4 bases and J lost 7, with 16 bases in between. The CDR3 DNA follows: TGTGCCAGCAGTGTGCGGCAGTCAGTGGGTGAAGCTTTCTTT. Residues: CASSVRQSVGEAFF.